This T cell receptor beta chain was observed in a study of blood T cell repertoires in COVID-19. Turning to the study itself: Some COVID-19 samples were acute and others convalescent; all came from the United States, Italy and Spain. Sources were T cells, B-cell-depleted T cells, or PBMCs; the material itself was cDNA or gDNA.

Authors' processing steps: Reference gene primers were amplified, and this amplification served to estimate nucleated cell counts. Method: immunoSEQ multiplex PCR; TCRdb's copy keeps in-frame clones and lacks some. Clonal size and the V and J genes are those of that table, whereas D and trimming came from the DNA. Among approximately 400,000 clones listed, more than 80% were seen once. CDR3 length equals 14 residues. V dropped 6 bases and J dropped 6; count of bases not matched to a gene: 7. Looked up from germline, CDR1 is MDHEN and CDR2 is SYDVKM. The sample taken for sequencing was peripheral blood. The J gene is TRBJ1-5, the V gene TRBV28; 8 bases match TRBD1. The receptor's source is a man aged 35-49 years with acute or convalescent COVID-19. CDR3 region: CASRGQGATQPQHF. In DNA form, the CDR3 reads TGTGCCAGCAGAGGACAGGGCGCGACTCAGCCCCAGCATTTT.